A selection of T cell receptor beta chains follows, all from one sample in a study of T cells after posttransplantation cyclophosphamide. The table came from immunoSEQ multiplex PCR; TCRdb's copy has only in-frame clones and leaves some out. Counted here are about 66,000 clones, about 93% occurring once; the ten biggest clones make up about 3%. The sample was PBMCs. The source is a woman in her 30s in good health and a related stem cell transplant donor. CDR3s include the opening cysteine and the closing phenylalanine or tryptophan. The order of the fields is clone size, V gene, J gene, D gene, CDR3 DNA, CDR3 protein. A D gene is named only where the DNA matches it firmly. Size is stated for part of the rows, as once, few or many counts, or as a class when the clone is expanded.

clone_size: once; v_call: TRBV18; j_call: TRBJ1-1; d_call: .; cdr3_nt: TGTGCCAGCTCACCACAGGAGAGTACTGAAGCTTTCTTT; cdr3_aa: CASSPQESTEAFF
clone_size: .; v_call: TRBV18; j_call: TRBJ2-3; d_call: TRBD1; cdr3_nt: TGTGCCAGCCAAGACCCCCGGGACAGGGCCACAGATACGCAGTATTTT; cdr3_aa: CASQDPRDRATDTQYF
clone_size: once; v_call: TRBV18; j_call: TRBJ2-2; d_call: .; cdr3_nt: TGTGCCAGCTCACCTGTCACCGGGGAGCTGTTTTTT; cdr3_aa: CASSPVTGELFF
clone_size: .; v_call: TRBV28; j_call: TRBJ2-7; d_call: .; cdr3_nt: TGTGCCAGCAGTTTCCTGATCCAGGGTGGACAGTACGAGCAGTACTTC; cdr3_aa: CASSFLIQGGQYEQYF
clone_size: .; v_call: TRBV7-9; j_call: TRBJ2-2; d_call: .; cdr3_nt: TGTGCCAGCAGGGGATTCTGGTCCGGGGAGCTGTTTTTT; cdr3_aa: CASRGFWSGELFF
clone_size: .; v_call: TRBV19; j_call: TRBJ1-5; d_call: .; cdr3_nt: TGTGCCAGTAGCCTCGTGGGGGTGGGGAATCAGCCCCAGCATTTT; cdr3_aa: CASSLVGVGNQPQHF
clone_size: .; v_call: TRBV5-1; j_call: TRBJ2-6; d_call: .; cdr3_nt: TGCGCCAGCAGAGACGGTAGGACTGGGGCCAACGTCCTGACTTTC; cdr3_aa: CASRDGRTGANVLTF
clone_size: .; v_call: TRBV2; j_call: TRBJ1-2; d_call: .; cdr3_nt: TGTGCCAGCAGTGAAATGCCGAACTATGGCTACACCTTC; cdr3_aa: CASSEMPNYGYTF
clone_size: .; v_call: TRBV30; j_call: TRBJ1-2; d_call: TRBD1; cdr3_nt: TGTGCCTGGAGCGGACAGGGAGGCCCCTATGGCTACACCTTC; cdr3_aa: CAWSGQGGPYGYTF
clone_size: .; v_call: TRBV4-1; j_call: TRBJ1-2; d_call: TRBD1; cdr3_nt: TGCGCCAGCAGCCAAGGGTTGAGGGGGCGCGTGAATGGCTACACCTTC; cdr3_aa: CASSQGLRGRVNGYTF
clone_size: .; v_call: TRBV5-1; j_call: TRBJ2-4; d_call: .; cdr3_nt: TGCGCCAGCAGCTTGGATATAGGGGGGTCAAAAAACATTCAGTACTTC; cdr3_aa: CASSLDIGGSKNIQYF
clone_size: once; v_call: TRBV7-2; j_call: TRBJ1-5; d_call: TRBD1; cdr3_nt: TGTGCCAGCAGCTCAACAGGGGGCTTCAGCAATCAGCCCCAGCATTTT; cdr3_aa: CASSSTGGFSNQPQHF
clone_size: few; v_call: TRBV5-1; j_call: TRBJ1-1; d_call: .; cdr3_nt: TGCGCCAGCAGCAAATCGACAGGAGTGAACACTGAAGCTTTCTTT; cdr3_aa: CASSKSTGVNTEAFF
clone_size: .; v_call: TRBV28; j_call: TRBJ1-4; d_call: .; cdr3_nt: TGTGCCAGCAGGCCTCCAGGGTCGACTAATGAAAAACTGTTTTTT; cdr3_aa: CASRPPGSTNEKLFF
clone_size: .; v_call: TRBV11-2; j_call: TRBJ2-5; d_call: .; cdr3_nt: TGTGCCAGCAGCTTAGGAGGGCCGGGGGCACGAGAGACCCAGTACTTC; cdr3_aa: CASSLGGPGARETQYF
clone_size: .; v_call: TRBV19; j_call: TRBJ2-3; d_call: .; cdr3_nt: TGTGCCAGTAGTAAGGGGGGTTCCACAGATACGCAGTATTTT; cdr3_aa: CASSKGGSTDTQYF
clone_size: .; v_call: TRBV4-1; j_call: TRBJ1-4; d_call: .; cdr3_nt: TGCGCCAGCAGCCCGCCGATGACCAGGGGAGTCGAAAAACTGTTTTTT; cdr3_aa: CASSPPMTRGVEKLFF
clone_size: .; v_call: TRBV10-3; j_call: TRBJ2-7; d_call: .; cdr3_nt: TGTGCCATCAGTGCTTCGGGAGGGGGCATGAACGAGCAGTACTTC; cdr3_aa: CAISASGGGMNEQYF
clone_size: .; v_call: TRBV5-6; j_call: TRBJ1-6; d_call: .; cdr3_nt: TGTGCCAGCAGCTGGACAGCTAATTCACCCCTCCACTTT; cdr3_aa: CASSWTANSPLHF
clone_size: .; v_call: TRBV7-3; j_call: TRBJ2-2; d_call: .; cdr3_nt: TGTGCCAGCAGCTTAATGGGGGGTATCACCGGGGAGCTGTTTTTT; cdr3_aa: CASSLMGGITGELFF
clone_size: .; v_call: TRBV5-1; j_call: TRBJ1-4; d_call: TRBD1; cdr3_nt: TGCGCCAGCAGCTTTGGGCAGGGGGGGACTAATGAAAAACTGTTTTTT; cdr3_aa: CASSFGQGGTNEKLFF
clone_size: .; v_call: TRBV13; j_call: TRBJ2-7; d_call: .; cdr3_nt: TGTGCCAGCAGTCCCTCGGGCCCGCACTCCTACGAGCAGTACTTC; cdr3_aa: CASSPSGPHSYEQYF
clone_size: .; v_call: TRBV5-1; j_call: TRBJ1-6; d_call: TRBD1; cdr3_nt: TGCGCCAGCAGCGTTGCCCAGGGGGGAAATTCACCCCTCCACTTT; cdr3_aa: CASSVAQGGNSPLHF
clone_size: .; v_call: TRBV6-1; j_call: TRBJ1-2; d_call: .; cdr3_nt: TGTGCCAGCCGGGTGGGTAAGAACTATGGCTACACCTTC; cdr3_aa: CASRVGKNYGYTF
clone_size: .; v_call: TRBV9; j_call: TRBJ1-6; d_call: .; cdr3_nt: TGTGCCAGCAGCGTAGAGGGGGGTTCTTCACCCCTCCACTTT; cdr3_aa: CASSVEGGSSPLHF
clone_size: .; v_call: TRBV7-9; j_call: TRBJ2-7; d_call: .; cdr3_nt: TGTGCCAGCAGCTTAGGGCTAGCCCACGAGCAGTACTTC; cdr3_aa: CASSLGLAHEQYF
clone_size: .; v_call: TRBV2; j_call: TRBJ1-1; d_call: .; cdr3_nt: TGTGCCAGCAGTGAGAACACTGAAGCTTTCTTT; cdr3_aa: CASSENTEAFF
clone_size: .; v_call: TRBV14; j_call: TRBJ1-4; d_call: .; cdr3_nt: TGTGCCAGCAGCCACCTTTGGACACAACTGAATGAAAAACTGTTTTTT; cdr3_aa: CASSHLWTQLNEKLFF
clone_size: .; v_call: TRBV11-3; j_call: TRBJ1-1; d_call: .; cdr3_nt: TGTGCCAGCAGCTTAAATGTTGGGGGGAAAGCTTTCTTT; cdr3_aa: CASSLNVGGKAFF
clone_size: .; v_call: TRBV1; j_call: TRBJ2-3; d_call: .; cdr3_nt: TGCACCAGCAGCCTCGACCCCATGAGCACAGATACGCAGTATTTT; cdr3_aa: CTSSLDPMSTDTQYF
clone_size: .; v_call: TRBV19; j_call: TRBJ2-3; d_call: TRBD2; cdr3_nt: TGTGCCAGTAGTGGCCGTTCTAGCGGGGGTTTAACAGATACGCAGTATTTT; cdr3_aa: CASSGRSSGGLTDTQYF
clone_size: .; v_call: TRBV13; j_call: TRBJ2-7; d_call: .; cdr3_nt: TGTGCCAGCAGCTTTGGGCCTTCCTACGAGCAGTACTTC; cdr3_aa: CASSFGPSYEQYF
clone_size: .; v_call: TRBV11-2; j_call: TRBJ1-5; d_call: .; cdr3_nt: TGTGCCAGCAGCGACGTTGTTGCCTATAGCAATCAGCCCCAGCATTTT; cdr3_aa: CASSDVVAYSNQPQHF
clone_size: .; v_call: TRBV30; j_call: TRBJ2-2; d_call: TRBD1; cdr3_nt: TGTGCCTGGACCCGACAGGGGGACACCGGGGAGCTGTTTTTT; cdr3_aa: CAWTRQGDTGELFF
clone_size: .; v_call: TRBV15; j_call: TRBJ1-3; d_call: TRBD1; cdr3_nt: TGTGCCACCAGCACCTGGACAGGGAGCTCTGGAAACACCATATATTTT; cdr3_aa: CATSTWTGSSGNTIYF
clone_size: once; v_call: TRBV5-4; j_call: TRBJ1-2; d_call: .; cdr3_nt: TGTGCCAGCAGCTTCCTTGGGTCTAACTATGGCTACACCTTC; cdr3_aa: CASSFLGSNYGYTF